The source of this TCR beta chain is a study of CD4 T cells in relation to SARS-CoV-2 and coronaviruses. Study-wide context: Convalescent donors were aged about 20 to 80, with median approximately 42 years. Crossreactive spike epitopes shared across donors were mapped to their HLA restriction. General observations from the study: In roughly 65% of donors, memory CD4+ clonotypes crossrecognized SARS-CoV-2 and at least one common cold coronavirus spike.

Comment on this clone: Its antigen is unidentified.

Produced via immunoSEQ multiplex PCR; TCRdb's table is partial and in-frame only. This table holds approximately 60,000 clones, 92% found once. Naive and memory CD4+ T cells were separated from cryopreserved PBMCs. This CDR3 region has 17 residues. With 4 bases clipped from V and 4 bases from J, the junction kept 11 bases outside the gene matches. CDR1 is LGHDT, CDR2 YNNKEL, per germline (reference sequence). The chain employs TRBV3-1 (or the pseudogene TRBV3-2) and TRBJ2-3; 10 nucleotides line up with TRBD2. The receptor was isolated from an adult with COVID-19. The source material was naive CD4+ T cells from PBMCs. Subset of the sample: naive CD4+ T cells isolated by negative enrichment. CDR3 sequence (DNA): TGTGCCAGCAGCCGTTTAAGGACTAGCGGAGGGTCAGATACGCAGTATTTT. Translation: CASSRLRTSGGSDTQYF.